A single sample gave rise to the 18 T cell receptor beta chains below, sequenced in a study of blood T cell repertoires in COVID-19. Using immunoSEQ multiplex PCR, the repertoire was profiled, and TCRdb retains in-frame clones only, with some absent. This sample has about 270,000 clones, with approximately 84% found just once. Specimen: PBMCs or T cells enriched from blood (not recorded which). The receptors here all came from a man aged 18 to 29 who had recovered from COVID-19.

The chain employs TRBV14 and TRBJ1-2; 8 bases agree with TRBD1. Trimming removed 5 bases from V and 5 bases from J; junction bases left unmatched: 4. The germline V gene has CDR1 SGHDN and CDR2 FVKESK. This CDR3 has 13 amino acids. CDR3 coding DNA: TGTGCCAGCAGCGAACAGGGGGAGTATGGCTACACCTTC. This encodes CASSEQGEYGYTF.

Relative to its sample, this clone is medium-sized (0.01 to 0.1%). This sequence joins TRBV6-4 and TRBJ2-2; 12 bases match TRBD2. The J segment lost 4 bases and the V segment lost 7 bases, leaving 4 bases of the junction unmatched. CDR1 and CDR2 from the germline V gene are MRHNA and SNTAGT. There are 15 residues in the CDR3. CDR3 nucleotides: TGTGCCAGCACTAAGACTAGCGGGGGCACCGGGGAGCTGTTTTTT. Its translation is CASTKTSGGTGELFF.

Written as DNA, the CDR3 is TGCGCCAGCAGCCAACTCGCGGGGCTAGTTCATCAGTTCTTC. Protein sequence: CASSQLAGLVHQFF. This chain links TRBV4-1 with TRBJ2-1; a possible D gene is TRBD2 (6 bases). The V and J ends lost 2 bases and 13 bases respectively, with 18 bases between them. CDR1 and CDR2 (germline): MGHRA, YSYEKL. The CDR3 spans 14 residues.

The rearrangement joins TRBV10-3 to TRBJ2-2, with 7 positions matching TRBD1. The J segment lost 1 base and the V segment lost 2 bases, leaving 7 bases of the junction unmatched. Germline CDR1 and CDR2: ENHRY and SYGVKD. This CDR3 comprises 17 residues. CDR3 loop: CAISERGPGVNTGELFF. The CDR3 nucleotides are TGTGCCATCAGTGAGAGGGGGCCAGGGGTGAACACCGGGGAGCTGTTTTTT.

The chain uses TRBV3-1 (or the pseudogene TRBV3-2) and TRBJ1-2, with 8 bases matching TRBD1. Germline V gene sequence: CDR1 LGHDT, CDR2 YNNKEL (reference sequence). The CDR3 has 15 residues. Trimming removed 0 bases from V and 8 bases from J; junction bases left unmatched: 8. This CDR3 is CASSQDSTGVGGYTF. In DNA, the CDR3 is TGTGCCAGCAGCCAAGATTCGACAGGGGTTGGAGGCTACACCTTC.

The V gene is TRBV10-2, the J gene TRBJ2-1, with 10 bases matching TRBD2. There are 14 residues in the CDR3. Per the germline V gene, CDR1 is WSHSY and CDR2 is SAAADI. V shed 8 bases and J 13 bases; nucleotides not matched to a gene: 14. The CDR3 DNA is TGCGCCAGCTGGAGCGGGAGGGCCGGAGGACAACAGTTCTTC. Its protein product is CASWSGRAGGQQFF.

The chain links TRBV27 to TRBJ2-3, with TRBD2 matching 10 bases. Trimming took 9 bases from V and 1 from J; bases not matched to a gene: 4. Germline V CDR1 and CDR2: MNHEY, SMNVEV (reference sequence). The CDR3 spans 14 residues. The CDR3 sequence: CASRTSGRTDTQYF. The CDR3 region has the DNA TGTGCCAGTAGGACTAGCGGACGCACAGATACGCAGTATTTT.

V and J are TRBV5-1 and TRBJ1-5, with D possibly TRBD1 on 5 matching bases. V lost 5 bases, J lost 4 bases, and 10 bases lay in between. Germline V gene data show CDR1 as SGHRS and CDR2 as YFSETQ. CDR3 size: 13 residues. CDR3 nucleotides: TGCGCCAGCAGGGCGGGGGAGAATCAGCCCCAGCATTTT. Translating gives CASRAGENQPQHF.

This clone was counted a few times. The genes are TRBV27 and TRBJ1-5, with 8 nucleotides matching TRBD1. The V segment lost 2 bases and the J segment 7 bases; nucleotides outside the gene matches: 7. Per germline, CDR1 MNHEY and CDR2 SMNVEV (reference sequence). The CDR3 spans 15 residues. CDR3 amino acids: CASSLLGHRGQPQHF. For the CDR3, the DNA is TGTGCCAGCAGTTTACTAGGCCACAGGGGGCAGCCCCAGCATTTT.

This clone has a count of ten or more. This chain links TRBV11-2 with TRBJ2-3; a possible D gene is TRBD1 (5 bases). The V gene lost 4 bases and the J gene lost 7 bases, with 18 bases spanning the gap. Germline lookup yields CDR1 SGHAT and CDR2 FQNNGV. The CDR3 runs 15 residues. This chain's CDR3 is CASSWGRVERNTQYF. As DNA, the CDR3 is TGTGCCAGCAGCTGGGGCCGGGTCGAGCGAAATACGCAGTATTTT.

V usage is TRBV2 and J usage is TRBJ2-7; D uncertain. The CDR3 extends over 18 amino acids. Germline CDR1 reads SNHLY; CDR2 reads FYNNEI. V was shortened by 0 bases and J by 0 bases, with 18 bases between the two germline ends. CDR3 DNA: TGTGCCAGCAGTGAAGCGCGTATTGGAAACAGAATCTCCTACGAGCAGTACTTC. Its protein is CASSEARIGNRISYEQYF.

The CDR3 here is CASSSRTGDGNTIYF. The CDR3 DNA reads as TGTGCCAGCAGCTCCCGGACAGGGGATGGAAACACCATATATTTT. The chain recombines TRBV7-9 with TRBJ1-3, with TRBD1 matching 9 bases. V shed 4 bases, J shed 3 bases, and the junction held 4 bases outside the gene matches. CDR1 is SEHNR, CDR2 FQNEAQ, per germline (reference sequence). The CDR3 is 15 amino acids.

The rearrangement joins TRBV11-2 to TRBJ2-7, with 7 nucleotides matching TRBD1. With 4 bases clipped from V and 3 bases from J, the junction kept 3 bases outside the gene matches. Germline CDR1 SGHAT, CDR2 FQNNGV. The length of the CDR3 is 13 residues. CDR3 in amino acids: CASSSDRSYEQYF. The CDR3 DNA sequence: TGTGCCAGCAGCTCGGACAGGAGCTACGAGCAGTACTTC.

About this clone itself: A junction end diverges from the germline sequence, so it may reflect a read error. J is TRBJ1-3 and V is TRBV4-1; D remains ambiguous. CDR3 size: 13 residues. Germline CDR1 MGHRA, CDR2 YSYEKL. CDR3 loop: CASRQSSGNTIYF. The CDR3 DNA reads as TGCGCCAGCCGCCAGAGCTCTGGAAACACCATATATTTT.

The chain recombines TRBV18 with TRBJ1-5, with D perhaps matching TRBD1 (5 bases). Germline V CDR1 and CDR2: KGHSH, LQKENI. The CDR3 sequence is 13 residues long. V was trimmed by 4 bases and J by 3 bases, leaving 7 bases between them. CDR3: CASSRQINQPQHF. CDR3 nucleotides: TGTGCCAGCTCACGACAGATCAATCAGCCCCAGCATTTT.

The gene calls are TRBV27 and TRBJ2-5; 15 nucleotides agree with TRBD2. V lost 2 bases and J lost 5; bases outside the gene matches: 21. The germline CDR1 and CDR2 sequences are MNHEY and SMNVEV (reference sequence). This CDR3 comprises 22 residues. The CDR3 nucleotides are TGTGCCAGCAGTTTAAAGGCTGGGACTAGCGGGGGGTATTCTAAAACGTGGGAGACCCAGTACTTC. It yields the protein CASSLKAGTSGGYSKTWETQYF.

The chain links TRBV5-1 to TRBJ2-5; TRBD1 matches 8 bases. From germline, CDR1 is SGHRS and CDR2 YFSETQ. The CDR3 covers 13 residues. With V trimmed by 3 bases and J by 7 bases, 5 bases remained unmatched. In DNA, the CDR3 is TGCGCCAGCAGCTCTGGACAGGGTCGGACCCAGTACTTC. It codes for CASSSGQGRTQYF.

This clone turned up a few times. In DNA form, the CDR3 reads TGTGCCAGTAGTATTAGTTCGGCCTACGAGCAGTACTTC. Protein sequence: CASSISSAYEQYF. J is TRBJ2-7 and V is TRBV19; no clear D. The germline CDR1 and CDR2 sequences are LNHDA and SQIVND (reference sequence). Trimming shortened V by 3 bases and J by 2 bases, and 8 bases separated the two germline ends. This CDR3 region has 13 residues. The full variable domain, in which reference TRBV19 and TRBJ2-7 provide the parts outside the CDR3, is DGGITQSPKYLFRKEGQNVTLSCEQNLNHDAMYWYRQDPGQGLRLIYYSQIVNDFQKGDIAEGYSVSREKKESFPLTVTSAQKNPTAFYLCASSISSAYEQYFGPGTRLTVT.